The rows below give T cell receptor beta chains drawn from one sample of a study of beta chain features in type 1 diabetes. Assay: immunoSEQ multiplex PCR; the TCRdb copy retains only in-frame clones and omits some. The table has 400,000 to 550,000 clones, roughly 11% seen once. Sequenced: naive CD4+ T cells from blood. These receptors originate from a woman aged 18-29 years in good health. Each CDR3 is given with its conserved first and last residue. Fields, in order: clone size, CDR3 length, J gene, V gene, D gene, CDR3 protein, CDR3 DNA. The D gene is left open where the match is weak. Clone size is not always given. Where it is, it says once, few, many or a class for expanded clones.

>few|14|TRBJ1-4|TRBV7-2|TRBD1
CASSLGGTGRKLFF
TGTGCCAGCAGCTTAGGAGGGACAGGGCGAAAACTGTTTTTT
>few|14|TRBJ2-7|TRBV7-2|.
CASSLGRGSYEQYF
TGTGCCAGCAGCTTAGGGCGGGGCTCCTACGAGCAGTACTTC
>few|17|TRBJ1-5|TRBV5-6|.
CASSLFRRGRGNQPQHF
TGTGCCAGCAGCTTGTTTCGGCGGGGAAGGGGCAATCAGCCCCAGCATTTT
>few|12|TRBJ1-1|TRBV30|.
CAWSRQNTEAFF
TGTGCCTGGAGTCGGCAGAACACTGAAGCTTTCTTT
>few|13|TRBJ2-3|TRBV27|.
CASSNSRGDTQYF
TGTGCCAGCAGTAACTCTAGGGGAGATACGCAGTATTTT
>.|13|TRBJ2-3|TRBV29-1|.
CSPRTESTDTQYF
TGCAGCCCCAGGACAGAAAGCACAGATACGCAGTATTTT
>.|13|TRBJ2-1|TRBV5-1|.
CASSSDGYNEQFF
TGCGCCAGCAGCTCGGACGGCTACAATGAGCAGTTCTTC
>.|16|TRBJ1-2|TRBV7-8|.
CASSLAMGRRIYGYTF
TGTGCCAGCAGCTTAGCGATGGGCAGGAGAATATATGGCTACACCTTC
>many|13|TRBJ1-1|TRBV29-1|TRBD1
CSVAHTGDTEAFF
TGCAGCGTCGCCCACACAGGGGACACTGAAGCTTTCTTT
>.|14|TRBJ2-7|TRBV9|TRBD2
CASSGTSGTVEQYF
TGTGCCAGCAGCGGGACTAGCGGGACGGTCGAGCAGTACTTC
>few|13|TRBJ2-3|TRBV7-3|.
CASGAFGTDTQYF
TGTGCCAGTGGTGCTTTTGGCACAGATACGCAGTATTTT
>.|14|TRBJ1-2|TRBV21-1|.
CASSSPGQRRGYTF
TGTGCCAGCAGCAGCCCGGGACAGCGAAGAGGCTACACCTTC
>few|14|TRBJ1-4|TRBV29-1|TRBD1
CSVEAGTGDEKLFF
TGCAGCGTTGAGGCCGGGACAGGGGATGAAAAACTGTTTTTT
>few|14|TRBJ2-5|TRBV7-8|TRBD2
CASSPGRVKETQYF
TGTGCCAGCAGCCCGGGGAGGGTGAAAGAGACCCAGTACTTC
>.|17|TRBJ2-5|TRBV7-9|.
CASSLGQGTPLGETQYF
TGTGCCAGCAGCTTGGGGCAGGGGACGCCGTTGGGGGAGACCCAGTACTTC
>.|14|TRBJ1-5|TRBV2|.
CASSDRTMNQPQHF
TGTGCCAGCAGTGACAGGACCATGAATCAGCCCCAGCATTTT
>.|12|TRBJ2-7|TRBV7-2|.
CASSVKRGEQYF
TGTGCCAGCAGCGTTAAACGGGGCGAGCAGTACTTC
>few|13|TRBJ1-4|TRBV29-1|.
CSVCKATNEKLFF
TGCAGCGTGTGCAAGGCAACTAATGAAAAACTGTTTTTT
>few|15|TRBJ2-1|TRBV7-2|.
CASSWGPRRHNEQFF
TGTGCCAGCAGCTGGGGACCCCGAAGGCACAATGAGCAGTTCTTC
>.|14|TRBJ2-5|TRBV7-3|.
CASSPGPTEETQYF
TGTGCCAGCAGCCCGGGACCTACGGAAGAGACCCAGTACTTC
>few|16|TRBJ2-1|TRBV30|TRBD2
CAWRDRTRSLYNEQFF
TGTGCCTGGAGGGATAGGACTAGGTCCCTCTACAATGAGCAGTTCTTC
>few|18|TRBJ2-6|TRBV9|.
CASSVSGSPTSGANVLTF
TGTGCCAGCAGCGTCTCAGGGTCCCCGACCTCTGGGGCCAACGTCCTGACTTTC
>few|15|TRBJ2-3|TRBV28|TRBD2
CASSHSGSGTDTQYF
TGTGCCAGCAGTCATAGCGGGAGCGGCACAGATACGCAGTATTTT
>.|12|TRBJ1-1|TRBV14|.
CASSQKRTEAFF
TGTGCCAGCAGCCAAAAACGGACTGAAGCTTTCTTT
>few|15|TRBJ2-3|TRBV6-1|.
CASSLRDGYTDTQYF
TGTGCCAGCAGCCTCCGGGACGGATACACAGATACGCAGTATTTT
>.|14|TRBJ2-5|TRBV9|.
CASSVRGTAETQYF
TGTGCCAGCAGCGTCAGGGGAACGGCAGAGACCCAGTACTTC
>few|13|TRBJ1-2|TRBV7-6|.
CASSLDENYGYTF
TGTGCCAGCAGCCTGGACGAGAACTATGGCTACACCTTC
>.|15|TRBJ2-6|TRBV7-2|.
CASSLVSSGANVLTF
TGTGCCAGCAGCTTAGTTTCCTCTGGGGCCAACGTCCTGACTTTC
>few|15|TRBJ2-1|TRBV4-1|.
CASSQDLRSIDEQFF
TGCGCCAGCAGCCAAGATTTAAGATCCATCGATGAGCAGTTCTTC
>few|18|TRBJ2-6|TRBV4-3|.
CASSQTVMGTSGANVLTF
TGCGCCAGCAGCCAGACAGTTATGGGGACCTCTGGGGCCAACGTCCTGACTTTC
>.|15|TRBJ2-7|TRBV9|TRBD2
CASSPFGTSGYEQYF
TGTGCCAGCAGCCCTTTCGGGACTAGCGGCTACGAGCAGTACTTC
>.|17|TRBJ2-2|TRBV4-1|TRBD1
CASSQGITGAGTGELFF
TGCGCCAGCAGCCAGGGCATAACAGGGGCAGGTACCGGGGAGCTGTTTTTT
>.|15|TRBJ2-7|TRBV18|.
CASSPRAGGTSEQYF
TGTGCCAGCTCACCACGTGCAGGCGGCACATCCGAGCAGTACTTC
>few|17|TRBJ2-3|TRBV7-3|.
CASSLGPGRSSTDTQYF
TGTGCCAGCAGCTTGGGCCCGGGGCGGTCTAGCACAGATACGCAGTATTTT
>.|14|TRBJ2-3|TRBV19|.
CASSIGLATDTQYF
TGTGCCAGTAGTATAGGGCTAGCGACAGATACGCAGTATTTT
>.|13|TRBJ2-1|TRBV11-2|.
CASSSSQLGEQFF
TGTGCCAGCAGCTCTTCCCAATTAGGAGAGCAGTTCTTC